These T cell receptor beta chains were read from a single sample in a study of T cells in Graves' hyperthyroidism and ophthalmopathy. Via MiXCR, TCRdb re-called the multiplex PCR reads, giving one row per CDR3 protein. The sample lists a few hundred thousand distinct CDR3 sequences, approximately 14% occurring once. The sequencing sample was made of blood. The receptors shown here come from a woman between 25 and 40 years old with Graves' hyperthyroidism. Each CDR3 is given with its conserved first and last residue. A D gene is named only where the DNA matches it firmly. Size is stated for part of the rows, as once, few or many counts, or as a class when the clone is expanded.

14,TRBJ1-3,-,-,TRBV5-6,TGTGCCAGCAGCAAGGGACTTACTGGAAACACCATATATTTT,CASSKGLTGNTIYF
14,TRBJ2-3,many,TRBD2,TRBV20-1,TGCAGTGCTACCCGGACTAGCGGGATAGATACGCAGTATTTT,CSATRTSGIDTQYF
13,TRBJ1-1,few,-,TRBV7-8,TGTGCCAGCAGCTTGGCACAGTTCACTGAAGCTTTCTTT,CASSLAQFTEAFF
17,TRBJ2-6,-,-,TRBV15,TGTGCCACCAGCAGAGATCCCGCGAGCTCTGGGGCCAACGTCCTGACTTTC,CATSRDPASSGANVLTF
16,TRBJ1-1,-,-,TRBV27,TGTGCCAGCAGTCCATTCCTCCGGGGCTTTAACACTGAAGCTTTCTTT,CASSPFLRGFNTEAFF
14,TRBJ2-1,many,-,TRBV20-1,TGCAGTGCTAGAGTGGGTCCCTCCTACAATGAGCAGTTCTTC,CSARVGPSYNEQFF
17,TRBJ2-7,-,TRBD2,TRBV5-1,TGCGCCAGCAGCCCGATGGCCGGCGCGGGAGGGCTCCGCGAGCAGTACTTC,CASSPMAGAGGLREQYF
16,TRBJ2-1,many,-,TRBV27,TGTGCCAGCAGCCTACAATCGACTAGCTCCTACAATGAGCAGTTCTTC,CASSLQSTSSYNEQFF
16,TRBJ1-3,many,-,TRBV3-1,TGTGCCAGCAGCCAAAGCCTACTTAGTACTGGAAACACCATATATTTT,CASSQSLLSTGNTIYF
15,TRBJ2-7,-,-,TRBV2,TGTGTCAGCAGTGATCATACTAGTGGGAGCGACGAGCAGTACTTC,CVSSDHTSGSDEQYF
16,TRBJ2-4,few,-,TRBV5-1,TGCGCCAGCAGCTTGGCTACGGTGACTAGCAAAAACATTCAGTACTTC,CASSLATVTSKNIQYF
14,TRBJ2-5,many,-,TRBV20-1,TGCAGTGCTAGGAGGGGGGGGTACCAAGAGACCCAGTACTTC,CSARRGGYQETQYF
14,TRBJ1-1,many,-,TRBV12-3/TRBV12-4,TGTGCCAGCACCGCGTTCCCTCTGAACACTGAAGCTTTCTTT,CASTAFPLNTEAFF
14,TRBJ2-5,-,-,TRBV4-2,TGTGCCAGCAGCCAAGTAGGGGATTCGGAGACCCAGTACTTC,CASSQVGDSETQYF
12,TRBJ1-2,-,-,TRBV10-3,TGTGCCATCAGTGACTTAAACTATGGCTACACCTTC,CAISDLNYGYTF
14,TRBJ1-1,-,TRBD1,TRBV7-3,TGTGCCAGCAGCCCGACAGGGTTGGGGACTGAAGCTTTCTTT,CASSPTGLGTEAFF